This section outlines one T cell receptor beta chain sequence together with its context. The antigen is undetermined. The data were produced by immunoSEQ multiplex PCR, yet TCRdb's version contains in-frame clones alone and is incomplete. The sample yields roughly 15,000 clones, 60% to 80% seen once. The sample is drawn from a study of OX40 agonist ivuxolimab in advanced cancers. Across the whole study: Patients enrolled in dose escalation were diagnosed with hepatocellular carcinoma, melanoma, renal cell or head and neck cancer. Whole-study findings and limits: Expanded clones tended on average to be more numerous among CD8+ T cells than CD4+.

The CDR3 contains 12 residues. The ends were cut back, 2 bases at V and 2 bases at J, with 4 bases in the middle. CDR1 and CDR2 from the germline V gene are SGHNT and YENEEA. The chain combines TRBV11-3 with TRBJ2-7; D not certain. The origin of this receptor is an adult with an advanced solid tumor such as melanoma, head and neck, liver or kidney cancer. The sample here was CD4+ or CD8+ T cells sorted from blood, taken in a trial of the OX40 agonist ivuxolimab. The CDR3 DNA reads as TGTGCCAGCAGCTTATTGGCCTACGAGCAGTACTTC. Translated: CASSLLAYEQYF.